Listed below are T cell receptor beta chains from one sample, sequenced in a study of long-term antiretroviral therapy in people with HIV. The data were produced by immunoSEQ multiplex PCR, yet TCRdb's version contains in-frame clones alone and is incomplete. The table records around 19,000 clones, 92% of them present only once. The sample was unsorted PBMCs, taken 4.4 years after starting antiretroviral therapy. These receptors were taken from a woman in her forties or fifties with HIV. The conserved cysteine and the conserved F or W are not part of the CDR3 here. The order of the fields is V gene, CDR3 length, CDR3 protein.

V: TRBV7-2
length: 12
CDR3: ASSLVRDSYGYT

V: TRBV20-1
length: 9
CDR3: SGQGVTEAF

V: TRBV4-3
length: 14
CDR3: ASSQELLAGTDTQY

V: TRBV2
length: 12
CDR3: ASSGGTGGEKLF

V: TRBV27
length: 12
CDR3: ASTSSPLNYGYT

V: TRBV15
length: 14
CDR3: ATSALTSGSTDTQY

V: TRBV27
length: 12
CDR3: ASSLRRGGNEQF

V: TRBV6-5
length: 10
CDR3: ASSWSTDTQY

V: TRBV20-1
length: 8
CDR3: SAQNNEQF

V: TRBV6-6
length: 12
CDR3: ASTPSGLNTEAF

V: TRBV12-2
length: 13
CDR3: ASRLDGGPNEKLF

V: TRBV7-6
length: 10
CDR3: ASSLANQEQY

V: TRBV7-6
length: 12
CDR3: ASSWTPNTGELF

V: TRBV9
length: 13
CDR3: ASSTGTSGGNEQF

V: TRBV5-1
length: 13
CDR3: ASSLERRASYEQY

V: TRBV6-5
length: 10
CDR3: ASSSPTGPYT

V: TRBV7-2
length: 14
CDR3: ASSLVAYPPQETQY

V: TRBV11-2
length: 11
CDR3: ASKRERDYGYT

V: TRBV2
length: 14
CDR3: ASSRGHMISGNTIY

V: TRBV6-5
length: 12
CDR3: ASSYREGNQPQH

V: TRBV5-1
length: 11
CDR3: ASSPGQEGGYT

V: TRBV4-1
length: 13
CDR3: ASSRTDRSTGELF

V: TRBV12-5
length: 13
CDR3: ASGLAPGAGTEAF

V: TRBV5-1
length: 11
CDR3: ASSWTGGGEQY

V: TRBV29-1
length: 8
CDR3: SVAGYEQY

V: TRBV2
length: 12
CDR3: ASSETGNSETQY

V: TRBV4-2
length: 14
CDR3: ASSQDPVSYNSPLH

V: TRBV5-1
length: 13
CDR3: ASSLEGGDTGELF

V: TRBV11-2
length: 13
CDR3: ASSLGFKGLYEQY

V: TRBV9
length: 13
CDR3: ASSPSGMGPRTQY

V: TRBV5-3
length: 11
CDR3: ARSLMKPTEAF

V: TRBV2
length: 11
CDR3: ASSGRLRSEAF

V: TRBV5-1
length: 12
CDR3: ASSLGLANYEQY

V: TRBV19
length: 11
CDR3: ASSVKEFGELF

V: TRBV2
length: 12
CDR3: ASSPGTGDQPQH

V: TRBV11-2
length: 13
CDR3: ASHPGGRSPGELF

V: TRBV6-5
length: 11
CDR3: ASSTFLRETQY

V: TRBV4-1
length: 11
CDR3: ASSQDSGNTIY

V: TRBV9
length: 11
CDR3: ASSAGGHYGYT

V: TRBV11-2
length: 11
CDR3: ASSKQGTYGYT

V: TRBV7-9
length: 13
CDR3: ASGKRGGLGDEQY

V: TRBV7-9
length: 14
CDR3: ASSLGGTGAHTEAF

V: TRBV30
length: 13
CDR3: AWSFGTGPQGEQF

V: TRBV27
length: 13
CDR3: ASKTGGTGYTEAF

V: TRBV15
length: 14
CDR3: ATSRVRSGPRGTYT

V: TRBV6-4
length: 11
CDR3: ASSVSVNTEAF

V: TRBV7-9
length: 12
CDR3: ASSSAIEGAGLF

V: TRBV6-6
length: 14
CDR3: ASRPAQAEQSTEAF

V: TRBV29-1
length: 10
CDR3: SASQGDTEAF

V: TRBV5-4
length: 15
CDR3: ASSRGLGGTMNTEAF